What follows are 5 T cell receptor beta chains derived from one specimen sequenced in a study of T cells after yellow fever vaccination. One entry per CDR3 protein, called by TCRdb with MiXCR from the 5' RACE reads. The data contain fewer than 650,000 distinct CDR3 sequences, less than 25% of them singletons. The source material was PBMCs, sampled about 20 days after the first yellow fever vaccination. These receptors all stem from a young man who received the YFV17D yellow fever vaccine.

This clonotype showed up just a few times. The V gene is TRBV7-1, the J gene TRBJ2-3; 13 bases fit TRBD2. TRBV7-1 is treated as an ORF (open reading frame) with a function not yet certain. CDR3 length: 22 residues. V was clipped by 3 bases and J by 4 bases; unmatched bases: 22. The CDR3: CASSSLSLGLAGDWRMADTQYF. CDR3 nucleotide sequence: TGTGCCAGCAGCTCGCTGAGTCTTGGACTAGCGGGGGACTGGAGGATGGCAGATACGCAGTATTTT.

The chain has TRBV5-1 and TRBJ1-2; a possible D gene is TRBD1 (5 bases). V lost 0 bases and J 0 bases, leaving 24 bases between the germline ends. Germline CDR1 reads SGHRS; CDR2 reads YFSETQ. This CDR3 is built from 20 residues. The CDR3 reads CASSLGPYGDGDDPNYGYTF. In DNA form, the CDR3 reads TGCGCCAGCAGCTTGGGACCGTATGGGGACGGAGATGACCCTAACTATGGCTACACCTTC.

This clonotype was counted only a few times. J is TRBJ2-1 and V is TRBV5-1, with TRBD2 matching 15 bases. CDR3 length: 18 amino acids. The V gene end was trimmed by 5 bases and the J gene end by 4 bases; junction bases not matched to a gene: 10. Germline CDR1 is SGHRS and CDR2 is YFSETQ. The CDR3 DNA follows: TGCGCCAGCAGTAAGCCCGGGACTAGCGGGGGGCTTTACAATGAGCAGTTCTTC. Its translation is CASSKPGTSGGLYNEQFF.

The CDR3 region is CASSLRQATNEKLFF. In DNA form, the CDR3 reads TGCGCCAGCAGCTTACGTCAAGCAACTAATGAAAAACTGTTTTTT. This chain uses TRBV5-1 with TRBJ1-4, with D unresolved. Trimming left V 2 bases short and J 0 bases short, with 8 bases between. Germline CDR1 SGHRS, CDR2 YFSETQ. This CDR3 has 15 residues.

This chain links TRBV10-3 with TRBJ2-5; 9 nucleotides agree with TRBD2. The CDR3 consists of 16 residues. Germline assignment: CDR1 ENHRY and CDR2 SYGVKD. J lost 10 bases, V lost 1 base, and 13 bases had no gene match. CDR3 nucleotide sequence: TGTGCCATCAGTGAGTTCGTAGGTCTAGCGGGGAATGACCAGTACTTC. This codes for CAISEFVGLAGNDQYF.